This entry features one T cell receptor beta chain sequence. This record comes from a study of blood T cells in healthy people across ages. The CDR3 length is 17 residues. Germline assignment: CDR1 SGHTA and CDR2 FQGNSA. Primed by a sample-barcoded 5' primer and a J-beta primer mix, a second PCR proceeded for about 6 to 11 cycles. MiXCR, run by TCRdb on the 5' RACE reads, gives a single entry per CDR3 protein. This table holds approximately 580,000 distinct CDR3 sequences, about 25% found once. These data also featured in a second study, about T cells of mothers and their children.

The origin of this receptor is a boy aged 5-17 years in good health. The specimen sequenced was blood. The V call is TRBV7-2, the J call TRBJ2-1; D remains ambiguous. The end of the DNA aligns better with TRBJ2-5, so the J call may be wrong. CDR3: CASSLRLRAPPEETQYF. The CDR3 DNA is TGTGCCAGCAGCTTAAGGTTACGGGCTCCGCCGGAGGAGACCCAGTACTTC.